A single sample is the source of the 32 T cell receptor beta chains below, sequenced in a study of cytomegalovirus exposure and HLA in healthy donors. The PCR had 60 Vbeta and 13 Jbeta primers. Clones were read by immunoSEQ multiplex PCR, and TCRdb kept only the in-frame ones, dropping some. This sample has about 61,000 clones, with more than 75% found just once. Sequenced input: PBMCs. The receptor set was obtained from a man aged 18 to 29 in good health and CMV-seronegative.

CDR3 residues: CASRGTGGRYEQYF. For the CDR3, the DNA is TGTGCCAGTAGGGGGACAGGGGGCCGCTACGAGCAGTACTTC. This chain uses TRBV19 with TRBJ2-7, with 12 bases fitting TRBD1. Germline lookup yields CDR1 LNHDA and CDR2 SQIVND (reference sequence). Trimming took 6 bases from V and 3 from J; bases not matched to a gene: 3. The CDR3 loop spans 14 amino acids.

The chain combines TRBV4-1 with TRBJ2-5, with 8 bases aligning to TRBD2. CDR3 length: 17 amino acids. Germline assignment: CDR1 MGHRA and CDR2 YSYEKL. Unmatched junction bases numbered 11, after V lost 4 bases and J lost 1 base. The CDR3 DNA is TGCGCCAGCAGCCCACAATCGGGGGGGCCTCTCCAAGAGACCCAGTACTTC. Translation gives CASSPQSGGPLQETQYF.

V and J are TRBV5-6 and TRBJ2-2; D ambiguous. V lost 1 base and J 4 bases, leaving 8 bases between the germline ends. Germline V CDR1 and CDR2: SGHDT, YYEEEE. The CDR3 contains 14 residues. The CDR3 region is CASSLYRFTGELFF. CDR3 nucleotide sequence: TGTGCCAGCAGCTTGTACCGGTTCACCGGGGAGCTGTTTTTT.

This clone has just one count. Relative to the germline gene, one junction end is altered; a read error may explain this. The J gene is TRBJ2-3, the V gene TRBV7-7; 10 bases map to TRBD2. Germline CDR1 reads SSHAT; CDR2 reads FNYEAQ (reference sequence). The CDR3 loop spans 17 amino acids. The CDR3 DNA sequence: TGTGCTAGCAGCAAAGAACCGGGACTAGCGAACACAGATACGCAGTATTTT. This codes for CASSKEPGLANTDTQYF.

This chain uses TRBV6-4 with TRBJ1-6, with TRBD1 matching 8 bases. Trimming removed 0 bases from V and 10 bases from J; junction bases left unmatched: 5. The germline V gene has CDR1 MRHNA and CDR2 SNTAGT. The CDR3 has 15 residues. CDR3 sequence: CASSDSRQGNSPLHF. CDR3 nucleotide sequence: TGTGCCAGCAGTGACTCGAGACAGGGGAACTCACCCCTCCACTTT.

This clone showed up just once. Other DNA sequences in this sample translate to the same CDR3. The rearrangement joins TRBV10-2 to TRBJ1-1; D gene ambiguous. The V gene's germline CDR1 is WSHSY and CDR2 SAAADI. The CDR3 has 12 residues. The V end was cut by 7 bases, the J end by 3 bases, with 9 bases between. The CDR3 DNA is TGCGCCAGCAAGTCCCCAGACACTGAAGCTTTCTTT. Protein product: CASKSPDTEAFF.

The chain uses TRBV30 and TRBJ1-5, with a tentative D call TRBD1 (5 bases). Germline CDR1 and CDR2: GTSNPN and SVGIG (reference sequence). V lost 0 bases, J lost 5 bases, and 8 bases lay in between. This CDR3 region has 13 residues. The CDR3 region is CAWSVWGDQPQHF. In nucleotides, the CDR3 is TGTGCCTGGAGTGTATGGGGCGATCAGCCCCAGCATTTT.

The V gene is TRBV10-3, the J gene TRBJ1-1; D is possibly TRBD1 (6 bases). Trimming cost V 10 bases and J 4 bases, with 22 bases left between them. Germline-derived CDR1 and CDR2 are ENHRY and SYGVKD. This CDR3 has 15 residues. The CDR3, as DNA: TGTGCCACTCAAGCGGCAGGGGCTTATGGCACTGAAGCTTTCTTT. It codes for CATQAAGAYGTEAFF.

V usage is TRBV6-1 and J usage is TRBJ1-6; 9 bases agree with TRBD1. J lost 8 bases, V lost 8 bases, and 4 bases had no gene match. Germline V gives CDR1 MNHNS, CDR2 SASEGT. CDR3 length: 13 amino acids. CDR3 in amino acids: CASSDRGDSPLHF. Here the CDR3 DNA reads TGTGCCAGCTCGGACAGGGGAGATTCACCCCTCCACTTT.

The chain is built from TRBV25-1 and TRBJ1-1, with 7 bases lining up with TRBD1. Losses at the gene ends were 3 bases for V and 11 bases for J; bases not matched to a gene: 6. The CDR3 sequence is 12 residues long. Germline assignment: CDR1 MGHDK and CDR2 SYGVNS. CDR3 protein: CASSDGDRAAFF. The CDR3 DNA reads TGTGCCAGCAGTGACGGAGACAGGGCCGCTTTCTTT. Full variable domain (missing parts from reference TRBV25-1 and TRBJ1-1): EADIYQTPRYLVIGTGKKITLECSQTMGHDKMYWYQQDPGMELHLIHYSYGVNSTEKGDLSSESTVSRIRTEHFPLTLESARPSHTSQYLCASSDGDRAAFFGQGTRLTVV.

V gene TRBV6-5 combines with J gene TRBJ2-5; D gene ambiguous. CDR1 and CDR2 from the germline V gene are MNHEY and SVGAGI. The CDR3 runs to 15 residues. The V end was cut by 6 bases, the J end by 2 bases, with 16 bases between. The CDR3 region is CASSPAGASQETQYF. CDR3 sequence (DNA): TGTGCCAGCAGCCCAGCAGGCGCCTCTCAAGAGACCCAGTACTTC.

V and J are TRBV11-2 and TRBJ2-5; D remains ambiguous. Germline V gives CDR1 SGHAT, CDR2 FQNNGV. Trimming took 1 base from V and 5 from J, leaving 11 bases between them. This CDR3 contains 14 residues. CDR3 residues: CASSLGWASETQYF. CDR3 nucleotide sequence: TGTGCCAGCAGCTTAGGGTGGGCCTCCGAGACCCAGTACTTC.

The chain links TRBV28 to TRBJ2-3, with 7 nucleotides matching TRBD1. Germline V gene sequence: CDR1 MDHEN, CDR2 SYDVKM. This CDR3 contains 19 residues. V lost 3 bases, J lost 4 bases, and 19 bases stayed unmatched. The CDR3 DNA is TGTGCCAGCAGTTTTGCGAACCTCCTGACAGGGTTTCGCGCAGATACGCAGTATTTT. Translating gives CASSFANLLTGFRADTQYF.

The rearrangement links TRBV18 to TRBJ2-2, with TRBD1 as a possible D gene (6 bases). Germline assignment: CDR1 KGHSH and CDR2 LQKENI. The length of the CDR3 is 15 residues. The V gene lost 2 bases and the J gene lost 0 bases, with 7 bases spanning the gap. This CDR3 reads CASSPGTTNTGELFF. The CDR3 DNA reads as TGTGCCAGCTCACCAGGGACAACGAACACCGGGGAGCTGTTTTTT.

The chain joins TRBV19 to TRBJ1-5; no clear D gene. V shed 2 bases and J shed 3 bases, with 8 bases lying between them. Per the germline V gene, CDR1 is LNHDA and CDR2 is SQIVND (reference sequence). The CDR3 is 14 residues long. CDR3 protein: CASSISPLNQPQHF. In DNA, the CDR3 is TGTGCCAGTAGTATATCCCCTCTCAATCAGCCCCAGCATTTT.

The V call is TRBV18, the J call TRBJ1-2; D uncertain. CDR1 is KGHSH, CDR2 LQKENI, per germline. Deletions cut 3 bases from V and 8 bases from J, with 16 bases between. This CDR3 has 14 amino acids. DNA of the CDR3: TGTGCCAGCTCACCCAACTATCCGGGATCGGGCTACACCTTC. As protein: CASSPNYPGSGYTF.

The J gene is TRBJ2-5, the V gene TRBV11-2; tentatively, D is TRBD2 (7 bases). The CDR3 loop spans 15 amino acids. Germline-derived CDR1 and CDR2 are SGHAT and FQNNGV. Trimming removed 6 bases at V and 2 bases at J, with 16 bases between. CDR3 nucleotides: TGTGCCAGCAGGAAGCGGGGAGGGGGGCAAGAGACCCAGTACTTC. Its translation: CASRKRGGGQETQYF.

CDR3 sequence reads: CASSTGETQYF. CDR3 sequence (DNA): TGTGCCAGCAGCACGGGGGAGACCCAGTACTTC. The chain couples TRBV13 to TRBJ2-5, with D possibly being TRBD2 (5 bases). Trimming removed 5 bases at V and 5 bases at J, with 6 bases between. The CDR3 contains 11 residues. Per the germline V gene, CDR1 is PRHDT and CDR2 is FYEKMQ (reference sequence).

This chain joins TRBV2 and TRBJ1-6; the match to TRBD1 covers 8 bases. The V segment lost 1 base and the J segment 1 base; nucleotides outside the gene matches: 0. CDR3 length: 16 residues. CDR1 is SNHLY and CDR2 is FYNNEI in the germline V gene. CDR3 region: CASSEGQGSYNSPLHF. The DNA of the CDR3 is TGTGCCAGCAGTGAAGGACAGGGGTCCTATAATTCACCCCTCCACTTT.

In nucleotides, the CDR3 is TGTGCCAGCAGTTTAGGGGGACAGGGAGCCTACGAGCAGTACTTC. Encoded protein: CASSLGGQGAYEQYF. The gene calls are TRBV28 and TRBJ2-5; TRBD1 matches 9 bases. The better agreement between TRBJ2-7 and the DNA end casts doubt on the J call. CDR3 length: 15 residues. Germline CDR1 is MDHEN and CDR2 is SYDVKM.

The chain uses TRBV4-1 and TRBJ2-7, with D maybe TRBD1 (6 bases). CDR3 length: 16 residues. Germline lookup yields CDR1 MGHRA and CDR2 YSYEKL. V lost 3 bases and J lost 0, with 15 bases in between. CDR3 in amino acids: CASSHPSQGSSYEQYF. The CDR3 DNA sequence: TGCGCCAGCAGCCATCCATCGCAGGGGAGCTCCTACGAGCAGTACTTC.

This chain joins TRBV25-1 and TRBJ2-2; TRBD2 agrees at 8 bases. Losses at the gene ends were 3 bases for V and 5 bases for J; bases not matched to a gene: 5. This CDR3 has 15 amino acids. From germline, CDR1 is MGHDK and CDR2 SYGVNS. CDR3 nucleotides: TGTGCCAGCAGTGAGGGTAGCGGGGATACCGGGGAGCTGTTTTTT. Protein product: CASSEGSGDTGELFF.

The DNA for the CDR3 is TGTGCCACCTCTTCGGGATCGGAGACCCAGTACTTC. Protein: CATSSGSETQYF. The genes are TRBV27 and TRBJ2-5; TRBD2 is a possible D gene (5 bases). The CDR3 runs to 12 residues. Trimming left V 10 bases short and J 5 bases short, with 14 bases between. Germline V gene data show CDR1 as MNHEY and CDR2 as SMNVEV (reference sequence).

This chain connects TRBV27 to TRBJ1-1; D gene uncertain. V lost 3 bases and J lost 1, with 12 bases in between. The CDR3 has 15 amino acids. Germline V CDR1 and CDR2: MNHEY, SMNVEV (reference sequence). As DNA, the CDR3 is TGTGCCAGCAGTTTTCTAGCTGAGGGGAACACTGAAGCTTTCTTT. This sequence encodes CASSFLAEGNTEAFF.

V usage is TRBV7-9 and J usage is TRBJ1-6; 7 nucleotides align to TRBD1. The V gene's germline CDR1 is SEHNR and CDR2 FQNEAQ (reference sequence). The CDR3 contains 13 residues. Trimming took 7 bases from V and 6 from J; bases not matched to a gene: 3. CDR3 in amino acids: CASTGTVNSPLHF. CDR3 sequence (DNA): TGTGCCAGCACCGGGACAGTTAATTCACCCCTCCACTTT.

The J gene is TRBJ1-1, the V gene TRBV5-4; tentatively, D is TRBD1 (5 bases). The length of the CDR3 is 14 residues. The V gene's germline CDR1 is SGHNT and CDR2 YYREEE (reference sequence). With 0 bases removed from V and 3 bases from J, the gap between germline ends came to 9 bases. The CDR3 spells CASSLGGDYTEAFF. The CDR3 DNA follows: TGTGCCAGCAGCTTGGGCGGGGACTACACTGAAGCTTTCTTT.

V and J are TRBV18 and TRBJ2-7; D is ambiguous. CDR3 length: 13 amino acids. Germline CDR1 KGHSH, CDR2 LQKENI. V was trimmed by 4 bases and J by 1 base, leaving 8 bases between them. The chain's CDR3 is CASSLDKSYEQYF. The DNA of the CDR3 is TGTGCCAGCTCACTCGACAAGTCCTACGAGCAGTACTTC.

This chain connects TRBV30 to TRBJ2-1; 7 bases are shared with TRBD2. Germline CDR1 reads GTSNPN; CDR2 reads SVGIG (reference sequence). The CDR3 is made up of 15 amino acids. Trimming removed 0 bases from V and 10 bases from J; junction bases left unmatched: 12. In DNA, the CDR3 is TGTGCCTGGAGTGTAAGTGGCAGGGAGGGAGGGGAGCAGTTCTTC. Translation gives CAWSVSGREGGEQFF.

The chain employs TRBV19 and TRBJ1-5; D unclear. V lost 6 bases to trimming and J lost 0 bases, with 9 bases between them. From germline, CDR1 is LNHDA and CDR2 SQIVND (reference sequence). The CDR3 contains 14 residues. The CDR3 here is CASSSEYSNQPQHF. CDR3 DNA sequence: TGTGCCAGTAGCAGCGAGTATAGCAATCAGCCCCAGCATTTT.

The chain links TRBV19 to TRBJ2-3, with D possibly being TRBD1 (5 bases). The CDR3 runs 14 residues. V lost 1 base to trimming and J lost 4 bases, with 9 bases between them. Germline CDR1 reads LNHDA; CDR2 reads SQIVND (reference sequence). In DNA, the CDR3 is TGTGCCAGTAGTATAGGGGGCGCGGCAGATACGCAGTATTTT. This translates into CASSIGGAADTQYF.

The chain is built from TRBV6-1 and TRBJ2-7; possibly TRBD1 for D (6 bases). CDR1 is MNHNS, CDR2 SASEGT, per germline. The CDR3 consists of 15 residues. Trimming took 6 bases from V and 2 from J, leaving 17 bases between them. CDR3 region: CASREIQGSPYEQYF. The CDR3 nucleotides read TGTGCCAGCAGAGAAATACAGGGTTCGCCCTACGAGCAGTACTTC.

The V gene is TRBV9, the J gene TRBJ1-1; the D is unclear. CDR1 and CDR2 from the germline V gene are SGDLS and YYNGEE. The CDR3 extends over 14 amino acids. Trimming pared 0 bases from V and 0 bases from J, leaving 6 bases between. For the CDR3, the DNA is TGTGCCAGCAGCGTAGGCAACATGAACACTGAAGCTTTCTTT. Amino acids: CASSVGNMNTEAFF.